These 7 T cell receptor beta chains were all obtained from the same sample, sequenced in a study of shared clonotypes between healthy human individuals. Data came from immunoSEQ multiplex PCR; TCRdb stores just in-frame clones and leaves some out. The repertoire has roughly 2.4 million clones, approximately 94% of them found once; the top ten carry 0.13%. The sample consisted of naive CD4+ T cells sorted from blood. The sample's subset: CD45RA+ positively selected. These receptors were obtained from a man between 18 and 35 years old in good health.

The rearrangement links TRBV29-1 to TRBJ1-3, with D perhaps matching TRBD1 (6 bases). Trimming cost V 8 bases and J 4 bases, with 15 bases left between them. In germline, CDR1 is SQVTM, CDR2 ANQGSEA. The CDR3 covers 13 residues. The CDR3 DNA reads TGCAGCTTTTCGGGGACAATAGGAAACACCATATATTTT. As protein: CSFSGTIGNTIYF.

This chain joins TRBV6-1 and TRBJ2-7, with D unclear. Germline V lookup: CDR1 MNHNS, CDR2 SASEGT. V lost 4 bases to trimming and J lost 3 bases, with 16 bases between them. The CDR3 extends over 15 amino acids. In DNA, the CDR3 is TGTGCCAGCAGTGTAGGTCGGCAGGCCGACTACGAGCAGTACTTC. Translating it yields CASSVGRQADYEQYF.

The J gene is TRBJ2-7, the V gene TRBV6-6; TRBD1 might be the D (5 bases). V was clipped by 5 bases and J by 5 bases, with 19 bases between them. The CDR3 runs 15 residues. Germline V gene sequence: CDR1 MNHNY, CDR2 SVGAGI (reference sequence). The CDR3 reads CASSNPQGALHEQYF. In DNA, the CDR3 is TGTGCCAGCAGTAACCCGCAGGGTGCCCTCCACGAGCAGTACTTC.

This chain connects TRBV11-3 to TRBJ2-3, with D perhaps given as TRBD1 or TRBD2 (5 bases each). V was trimmed by 4 bases and J by 0 bases, leaving 14 bases between them. This CDR3 has 16 residues. Germline lookup yields CDR1 SGHNT and CDR2 YENEEA. CDR3 sequence reads: CASSSRGGSSTDTQYF. The CDR3 bases are TGTGCCAGCAGCTCCCGGGGCGGCAGCAGCACAGATACGCAGTATTTT. The variable domain in full, completed from reference TRBV11-3 and TRBJ2-3, reads EAGVVQSPRYKIIEKKQPVAFWCNPISGHNTLYWYLQNLGQGPELLIRYENEEAVDDSQLPKDRFSAERLKGVDSTLKIQPAELGDSAVYLCASSSRGGSSTDTQYFGPGTRLTVL.

V is TRBV9 and J is TRBJ2-7, with D maybe TRBD2 (5 bases). Germline V gene lookup returns CDR1 SGDLS and CDR2 YYNGEE. With 0 bases removed from V and 5 bases from J, the gap between germline ends came to 15 bases. The CDR3 has 15 residues. CDR3 DNA sequence: TGTGCCAGCAGCGTAGGAAGCGGAGTAAACGACGAGCAGTACTTC. Protein product: CASSVGSGVNDEQYF.

The chain links TRBV19 to TRBJ2-7; 9 bases fit TRBD2. Germline assignment: CDR1 LNHDA and CDR2 SQIVND (reference sequence). V shed 6 bases, J shed 7 bases, and the junction held 10 bases outside the gene matches. This CDR3 is 14 amino acids long. For the CDR3, the DNA is TGTGCCAGTAGGCATAGCGGGAGAGCGGAAGAGCAGTACTTC. Its translation: CASRHSGRAEEQYF.

The chain joins TRBV30 to TRBJ2-5; 8 nucleotides agree with TRBD1. The V and J ends lost 5 bases and 10 bases, in that order; junction bases with no gene match: 9. This CDR3 is 12 amino acids long. Germline CDR1 and CDR2: GTSNPN and SVGIG (reference sequence). The CDR3 loop reads CAWWTVGQGQYF. In DNA, the CDR3 is TGTGCCTGGTGGACCGTCGGACAGGGCCAGTACTTC.